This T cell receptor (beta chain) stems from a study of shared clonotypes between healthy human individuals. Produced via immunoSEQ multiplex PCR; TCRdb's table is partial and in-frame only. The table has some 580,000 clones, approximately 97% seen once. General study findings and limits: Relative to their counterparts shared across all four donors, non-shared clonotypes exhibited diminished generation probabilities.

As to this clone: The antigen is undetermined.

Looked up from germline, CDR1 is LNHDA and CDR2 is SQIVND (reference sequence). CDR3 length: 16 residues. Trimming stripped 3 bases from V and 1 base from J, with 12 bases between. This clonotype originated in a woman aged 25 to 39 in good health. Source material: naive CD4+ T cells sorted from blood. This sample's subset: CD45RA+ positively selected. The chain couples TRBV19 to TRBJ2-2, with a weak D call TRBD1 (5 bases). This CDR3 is CASSIRQKLNTGELFF. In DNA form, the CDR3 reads TGTGCCAGTAGTATCCGACAGAAATTGAACACCGGGGAGCTGTTTTTT. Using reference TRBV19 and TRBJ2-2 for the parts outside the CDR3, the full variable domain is DGGITQSPKYLFRKEGQNVTLSCEQNLNHDAMYWYRQDPGQGLRLIYYSQIVNDFQKGDIAEGYSVSREKKESFPLTVTSAQKNPTAFYLCASSIRQKLNTGELFFGEGSRLTVL.